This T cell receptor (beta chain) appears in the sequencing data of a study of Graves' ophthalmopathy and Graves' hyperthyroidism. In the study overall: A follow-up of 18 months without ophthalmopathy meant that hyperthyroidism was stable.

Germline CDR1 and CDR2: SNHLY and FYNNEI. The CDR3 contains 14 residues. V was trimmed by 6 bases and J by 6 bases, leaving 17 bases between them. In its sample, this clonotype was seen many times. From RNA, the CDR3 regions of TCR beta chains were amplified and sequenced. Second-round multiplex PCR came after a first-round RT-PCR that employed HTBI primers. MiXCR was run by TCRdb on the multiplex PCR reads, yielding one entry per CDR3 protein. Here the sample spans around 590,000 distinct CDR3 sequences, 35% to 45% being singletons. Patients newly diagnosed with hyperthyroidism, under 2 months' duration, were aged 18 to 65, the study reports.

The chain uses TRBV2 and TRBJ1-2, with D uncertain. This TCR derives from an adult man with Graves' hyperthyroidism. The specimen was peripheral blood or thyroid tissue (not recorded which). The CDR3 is CASSQTGTLDGYTF. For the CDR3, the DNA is TGTGCCAGCAGCCAGACGGGAACGTTAGATGGCTACACCTTC.